Included here is one T cell receptor (beta chain) sequence, with context. The target antigen is unknown. CDR1 is KGHSH and CDR2 is LQKENI in the germline V gene. Trimming took 6 bases from V and 2 from J, leaving 13 bases between them. CDR3 length: 14 residues. The data are from a study of T cell responses to AZD1222 COVID-19 vaccine. Study-wide results and limits: CD4 TCRs covered the whole spike, strongest at regions 160-218 and 743-854.

TCRdb's table, derived via immunoSEQ multiplex PCR, lists solely in-frame clones and lacks some. The sample records under 100,000 clones, roughly nine tenths being singletons. The receptor was isolated from an adult in good health. This sequence joins TRBV18 and TRBJ1-2; D uncertain. The specimen was peripheral blood, collected on day 0 of AZD1222 vaccination. The CDR3 nucleotides read TGTGCCAGCTCCCCTGACGGCCCCAACTATGGCTACACCTTC. This sequence encodes CASSPDGPNYGYTF.